The 10 T cell receptor beta chains below come from one sample, sequenced in a study of blood T cell repertoires in COVID-19. Measured with immunoSEQ multiplex PCR; TCRdb has only the in-frame clones, and not every one. Of around 42,000 clones listed, 60% to 85% are singletons. The specimen was peripheral blood. The source of these receptors is a man between 65 and 79 years old with active or convalescent COVID-19.

This chain joins TRBV6-5 and TRBJ1-3, with D unclear. Trimming cost V 8 bases and J 6 bases, with 11 bases left between them. The CDR3 covers 12 residues. Germline V gives CDR1 MNHEY, CDR2 SVGAGI. CDR3 DNA sequence: TGTGCCAGCTGGGGAGCAGAAAACACCATATATTTT. The encoded protein is CASWGAENTIYF.

CDR3 protein: CASSQGTGWEKLFF. In DNA form, the CDR3 reads TGCGCCAGCAGCCAGGGGACAGGGTGGGAAAAACTGTTTTTT. The chain uses TRBV4-1 and TRBJ1-4, with TRBD1 identical over 9 bases. The junction had 4 bases not matched to a gene; V was cut back by 3 bases and J by 8 bases. From germline, CDR1 is MGHRA and CDR2 YSYEKL. The CDR3 is 14 residues long.

This clone ranks as medium-sized. J is TRBJ1-1 and V is TRBV11-2, with a possible D match to TRBD1 (6 bases). Germline V gene sequence: CDR1 SGHAT, CDR2 FQNNGV. There are 13 residues in the CDR3. Trimming removed 1 base at V and 6 bases at J, with 9 bases between. The CDR3 sequence: CASSLGGGSEAFF. The DNA for the CDR3 is TGTGCCAGCAGCTTAGGAGGGGGATCTGAAGCTTTCTTT.

The chain is built from TRBV5-1 and TRBJ2-7; 7 nucleotides agree with TRBD1. CDR1 SGHRS and CDR2 YFSETQ come from the germline V gene. There are 14 residues in the CDR3. V dropped 4 bases and J dropped 5; count of bases not matched to a gene: 9. Here the CDR3 reads CASSRRQGANEQYF. In DNA form, the CDR3 reads TGCGCCAGCAGCAGACGACAGGGCGCCAACGAGCAGTACTTC.

This rearrangement joins TRBV13 to TRBJ2-7; no clear D. The CDR3 runs 13 residues. CDR1 is PRHDT, CDR2 FYEKMQ, per germline (reference sequence). Trimming took 4 bases from V and 3 from J, leaving 10 bases between them. CDR3 amino acids: CASSSPGFYEQYF. CDR3 in DNA: TGTGCCAGCAGCTCTCCCGGGTTCTACGAGCAGTACTTC.

In its sample, this clone was seen once. The gene calls are TRBV28 and TRBJ1-2; D possibly corresponds to TRBD1 (6 bases). Germline loops: CDR1 MDHEN, CDR2 SYDVKM. Trimming pared 6 bases from V and 1 base from J, leaving 18 bases between. The CDR3 extends over 16 amino acids. The CDR3 sequence is CASSPSGGQLNYGYTF. CDR3 bases: TGTGCCAGCAGCCCAAGTGGGGGACAACTTAACTATGGCTACACCTTC.

The chain carries TRBV2 and TRBJ2-7, with 8 positions matching TRBD1. This CDR3 spans 12 amino acids. Germline V lookup: CDR1 SNHLY, CDR2 FYNNEI. V shed 7 bases and J 4 bases; nucleotides not matched to a gene: 3. The CDR3, as DNA: TGTGCCAGCAATGGACAGGGATACGAGCAGTACTTC. This sequence encodes CASNGQGYEQYF.

The CDR3 region is CSVGTSGGGEQYF. DNA for the CDR3: TGCAGCGTTGGTACTAGCGGGGGAGGCGAGCAGTACTTC. The V and J genes are TRBV29-1 and TRBJ2-7, with 11 bases lining up with TRBD2. This CDR3 has 13 residues. Germline V gene data show CDR1 as SQVTM and CDR2 as ANQGSEA. The junction had 5 bases not matched to a gene; V was cut back by 4 bases and J by 6 bases.

The rearrangement uses TRBV2 and TRBJ1-1; D is undetermined. Trimming pared 5 bases from V and 1 base from J, leaving 5 bases between. This CDR3 spans 12 amino acids. Germline V gene lookup returns CDR1 SNHLY and CDR2 FYNNEI. CDR3 in amino acids: CASSRENTEAFF. CDR3 coding DNA: TGTGCCAGCAGTCGGGAGAACACTGAAGCTTTCTTT. Looking up the rest from reference TRBV2 and TRBJ1-1 gives the full variable domain: EPEVTQTPSHQVTQMGQEVILRCVPISNHLYFYWYRQILGQKVEFLVSFYNNEISEKSEIFDDQFSVERPDGSNFTLKIRSTKLEDSAMYFCASSRENTEAFFGQGTRLTVV.

This sequence joins TRBV12-3 or TRBV12-4 and TRBJ2-7; 7 positions agree with TRBD2. Trimming cost V 11 bases and J 5 bases; bases outside gene matches: 9. The length of the CDR3 is 12 residues. The CDR3 sequence: CAGEGKRDEQYF. The CDR3 bases are TGTGCCGGGGAGGGTAAGCGCGACGAGCAGTACTTC.